Listed below are T cell receptor beta chains from one sample, sequenced in a study of control samples from healthy donors and cancer patients. Profiled with immunoSEQ multiplex PCR; TCRdb holds only in-frame clones, not every one. The table has about 120,000 clones, 88% seen once. The sequencing sample was made of blood. The receptors stem from a woman in her 70s in good health. Both conserved end residues are part of each CDR3. Fields, in order: clone size, CDR3 length, V gene, D gene, J gene, CDR3 DNA, CDR3 protein. The D gene is left open where the match is weak. For some rows the clone size is stated as once, few or many, or as a class when expanded; others skip it.

clone_size: once
cdr3_length: 15
v_call: TRBV11-2
d_call: -
j_call: TRBJ2-1
cdr3_nt: TGTGCCAGCAGCTTGGCCGGAACCTCCTACAATGAGCAGTTCTTC
cdr3_aa: CASSLAGTSYNEQFF

clone_size: -
cdr3_length: 11
v_call: TRBV20-1
d_call: -
j_call: TRBJ1-2
cdr3_nt: TGCAGTGCTAGATGGATAACTGGCTACACCTTC
cdr3_aa: CSARWITGYTF

clone_size: once
cdr3_length: 13
v_call: TRBV24-1
d_call: -
j_call: TRBJ1-5
cdr3_nt: TGTGCCACCAGTGCGGCAGGAGGTCAGCCCCAGCATTTT
cdr3_aa: CATSAAGGQPQHF

clone_size: -
cdr3_length: 14
v_call: TRBV11-2
d_call: -
j_call: TRBJ2-3
cdr3_nt: TGTGCCAGCAGCTTATCGCAGGAAGCAGATACGCAGTATTTT
cdr3_aa: CASSLSQEADTQYF

clone_size: -
cdr3_length: 15
v_call: TRBV5-1
d_call: TRBD2
j_call: TRBJ2-3
cdr3_nt: TGCGCCAGCAGCGCACTAGCGGAAAGCACAGATACGCAGTATTTT
cdr3_aa: CASSALAESTDTQYF

clone_size: -
cdr3_length: 14
v_call: TRBV28
d_call: -
j_call: TRBJ1-1
cdr3_nt: TGTGCCAGCAGTTTATGGCGGATGAACACTGAAGCTTTCTTT
cdr3_aa: CASSLWRMNTEAFF

clone_size: once
cdr3_length: 14
v_call: TRBV6-5
d_call: TRBD1
j_call: TRBJ1-5
cdr3_nt: TGTGCCAGCAGCACGACAGGGGGTTATCAGCCCCAGCATTTT
cdr3_aa: CASSTTGGYQPQHF

clone_size: -
cdr3_length: 16
v_call: TRBV5-6
d_call: TRBD1
j_call: TRBJ1-5
cdr3_nt: TGTGCCAGCAGCTTGGACAGGGGAGAGGCCAATCAGCCCCAGCATTTT
cdr3_aa: CASSLDRGEANQPQHF

clone_size: -
cdr3_length: 14
v_call: TRBV5-1
d_call: TRBD1
j_call: TRBJ1-1
cdr3_nt: TGCGCCAGCAGCCCGGACAGGTCCGGCACTGAAGCTTTCTTT
cdr3_aa: CASSPDRSGTEAFF

clone_size: -
cdr3_length: 15
v_call: TRBV3-1/TRBV3-2
d_call: -
j_call: TRBJ2-5
cdr3_nt: TGTGCCAGCAGCCAAGTCTCGGGCACCAGAGAGACCCAGTACTTC
cdr3_aa: CASSQVSGTRETQYF

clone_size: -
cdr3_length: 14
v_call: TRBV10-3
d_call: -
j_call: TRBJ2-7
cdr3_nt: TGTGCCATCAGCCCAGGTCCCAGGGCCTACGAGCAGTACTTC
cdr3_aa: CAISPGPRAYEQYF

clone_size: once
cdr3_length: 14
v_call: TRBV5-1
d_call: -
j_call: TRBJ2-3
cdr3_nt: TGCGCCAGCAGCCGCTACGATACCTCAGATACGCAGTATTTT
cdr3_aa: CASSRYDTSDTQYF

clone_size: -
cdr3_length: 9
v_call: TRBV2
d_call: -
j_call: TRBJ2-5
cdr3_nt: TGTGCCAGCGGCGGGTCGATTAACTTC
cdr3_aa: CASGGSINF

clone_size: -
cdr3_length: 14
v_call: TRBV4-1
d_call: -
j_call: TRBJ1-2
cdr3_nt: TGCGCCAGCAGCCAACCCGAGGGCCCGGTTGGCTACACCTTC
cdr3_aa: CASSQPEGPVGYTF

clone_size: -
cdr3_length: 13
v_call: TRBV12-3/TRBV12-4
d_call: TRBD1
j_call: TRBJ1-2
cdr3_nt: TGTGCCAGCAGTCGGACAGGGAGCTATGGCTACACCTTC
cdr3_aa: CASSRTGSYGYTF

clone_size: -
cdr3_length: 13
v_call: TRBV6-2/TRBV6-3
d_call: -
j_call: TRBJ2-2
cdr3_nt: TGTGCCAGCAGTTATAGAACCACCGGGGAGCTGTTTTTT
cdr3_aa: CASSYRTTGELFF

clone_size: -
cdr3_length: 15
v_call: TRBV27
d_call: -
j_call: TRBJ2-5
cdr3_nt: TGTGCCAGCAGTTTTCGTGGGGGGGCCTGGGAGACCCAGTACTTC
cdr3_aa: CASSFRGGAWETQYF

clone_size: -
cdr3_length: 12
v_call: TRBV12-3/TRBV12-4
d_call: -
j_call: TRBJ1-5
cdr3_nt: TGTGCCAGCAGTTTCGGGAGACAGACCCAGCATTTT
cdr3_aa: CASSFGRQTQHF

clone_size: -
cdr3_length: 14
v_call: TRBV6-5
d_call: -
j_call: TRBJ1-2
cdr3_nt: TGTGCCAGCCTGACGGGCCAGGGGACCGGTGGCTACACCTTC
cdr3_aa: CASLTGQGTGGYTF

clone_size: -
cdr3_length: 16
v_call: TRBV18
d_call: -
j_call: TRBJ1-1
cdr3_nt: TGTGCCAGCTCACCCGGCCAGTCAAGAGGAGGCACTGAAGCTTTCTTT
cdr3_aa: CASSPGQSRGGTEAFF

clone_size: -
cdr3_length: 15
v_call: TRBV6-6
d_call: TRBD1
j_call: TRBJ1-1
cdr3_nt: TGTGCCAGCAGCCTAATAGGGGGCGAGCTTGATGAAGCTTTCTTT
cdr3_aa: CASSLIGGELDEAFF

clone_size: once
cdr3_length: 13
v_call: TRBV7-2
d_call: -
j_call: TRBJ1-2
cdr3_nt: TGTGCCAGCAGCCAAGGGTCGGGGGATGGCTACACCTTC
cdr3_aa: CASSQGSGDGYTF

clone_size: -
cdr3_length: 16
v_call: TRBV5-5
d_call: -
j_call: TRBJ1-2
cdr3_nt: TGTGCCAGCAGCTTGTCTGACCAGATAAACTATCATGGCTACACCTTC
cdr3_aa: CASSLSDQINYHGYTF

clone_size: once
cdr3_length: 15
v_call: TRBV6-6
d_call: -
j_call: TRBJ1-4
cdr3_nt: TGTGCCAGCAGTTACCCCGGGGTTACAGGTGAAAAACTGTTTTTT
cdr3_aa: CASSYPGVTGEKLFF

clone_size: -
cdr3_length: 14
v_call: TRBV5-1
d_call: TRBD1
j_call: TRBJ1-2
cdr3_nt: TGCGCCAGCAGCGTGGACAGGGGCTATGGTGGCTACACCTTC
cdr3_aa: CASSVDRGYGGYTF

clone_size: once
cdr3_length: 15
v_call: TRBV19
d_call: -
j_call: TRBJ2-1
cdr3_nt: TGTGCCAGTAGTTGGACTCCAGCTGACTACAATGAGCAGTTCTTC
cdr3_aa: CASSWTPADYNEQFF

clone_size: -
cdr3_length: 15
v_call: TRBV19
d_call: -
j_call: TRBJ2-3
cdr3_nt: TGTGCCAGTAGCAAACAGGCCCGGGGCACAGATACGCAGTATTTT
cdr3_aa: CASSKQARGTDTQYF

clone_size: -
cdr3_length: 14
v_call: TRBV3-1/TRBV3-2
d_call: TRBD1
j_call: TRBJ1-6
cdr3_nt: TGTGCCAGCAGCCAAACCGACAGGGATTCACCCCTCCACTTT
cdr3_aa: CASSQTDRDSPLHF

clone_size: -
cdr3_length: 14
v_call: TRBV2
d_call: -
j_call: TRBJ2-1
cdr3_nt: TGTGCCAGCAGTGGGCAGGGACACTACAATGAGCAGTTCTTC
cdr3_aa: CASSGQGHYNEQFF

clone_size: once
cdr3_length: 13
v_call: TRBV4-1
d_call: -
j_call: TRBJ2-7
cdr3_nt: TGCGCCAGCAGCCAAGATGAGCTTTACCGGCAGTACTTC
cdr3_aa: CASSQDELYRQYF

clone_size: -
cdr3_length: 14
v_call: TRBV3-1/TRBV3-2
d_call: -
j_call: TRBJ1-5
cdr3_nt: TGTGCCAGCAGTTTTGGACGGAGCAATCAGCCCCAGCATTTT
cdr3_aa: CASSFGRSNQPQHF

clone_size: -
cdr3_length: 14
v_call: TRBV6-5
d_call: TRBD2
j_call: TRBJ2-1
cdr3_nt: TGTGCCAGCAGCCCGGGACTAGCGAGCGATGAGCAGTTCTTC
cdr3_aa: CASSPGLASDEQFF

clone_size: once
cdr3_length: 16
v_call: TRBV6-2/TRBV6-3
d_call: -
j_call: TRBJ2-7
cdr3_nt: TGTGCCAGCAGTTACTCTCGCAGGGAAGGGGCCTACGAGCAGTACTTC
cdr3_aa: CASSYSRREGAYEQYF

clone_size: -
cdr3_length: 16
v_call: TRBV3-1/TRBV3-2
d_call: -
j_call: TRBJ1-1
cdr3_nt: TGTGCCAGCAGCCAAGATCCGCCCAGGGTGAACACTGAAGCTTTCTTT
cdr3_aa: CASSQDPPRVNTEAFF

clone_size: once
cdr3_length: 13
v_call: TRBV3-1/TRBV3-2
d_call: -
j_call: TRBJ2-3
cdr3_nt: TGTGCCAGCATAGGGGGGGTCACCGATACGCAGTATTTT
cdr3_aa: CASIGGVTDTQYF

clone_size: -
cdr3_length: 14
v_call: TRBV7-7
d_call: -
j_call: TRBJ2-5
cdr3_nt: TGTGCCAGCAGCTTAGGGACAGCGCAAGAGACCCAGTACTTC
cdr3_aa: CASSLGTAQETQYF

clone_size: -
cdr3_length: 16
v_call: TRBV4-1
d_call: TRBD1
j_call: TRBJ2-7
cdr3_nt: TGCGCCAGCAGCCAACAATGGCGGGACAGGGCCTACGAGCAGTACTTC
cdr3_aa: CASSQQWRDRAYEQYF

clone_size: -
cdr3_length: 17
v_call: TRBV13
d_call: TRBD1
j_call: TRBJ2-5
cdr3_nt: TGTGCCAGCAGCTTAGGCGGACAGGGGTATTCTCAAGAGACCCAGTACTTC
cdr3_aa: CASSLGGQGYSQETQYF

clone_size: -
cdr3_length: 14
v_call: TRBV19
d_call: -
j_call: TRBJ1-1
cdr3_nt: TGTGCCAGTAGTACCACCCATGGGGGCACTGAAGCTTTCTTT
cdr3_aa: CASSTTHGGTEAFF

clone_size: once
cdr3_length: 16
v_call: TRBV15
d_call: TRBD1
j_call: TRBJ2-2
cdr3_nt: TGTGCCACGAGGGGGACAGGAGGGGCGAACACCGGGGAGCTGTTTTTT
cdr3_aa: CATRGTGGANTGELFF

clone_size: -
cdr3_length: 13
v_call: TRBV3-1/TRBV3-2
d_call: -
j_call: TRBJ1-5
cdr3_nt: TGTGCCAGCAGCCAGGACATCCATCAGCCCCAGCATTTT
cdr3_aa: CASSQDIHQPQHF

clone_size: -
cdr3_length: 14
v_call: TRBV6-2/TRBV6-3
d_call: -
j_call: TRBJ1-1
cdr3_nt: TGTGCCAGCAGTAGGCGGGGAGGTAGTCCTGAAGCTTTCTTT
cdr3_aa: CASSRRGGSPEAFF

clone_size: -
cdr3_length: 12
v_call: TRBV6-5
d_call: -
j_call: TRBJ1-5
cdr3_nt: TGTGCCAGCACAGTTGGGGATCAGCCCCAGCATTTT
cdr3_aa: CASTVGDQPQHF

clone_size: -
cdr3_length: 13
v_call: TRBV29-1
d_call: TRBD1
j_call: TRBJ1-5
cdr3_nt: TGCAGCGTTGGGGACAGCCTCGGGCAGCCCCAGCATTTT
cdr3_aa: CSVGDSLGQPQHF

clone_size: -
cdr3_length: 17
v_call: TRBV7-6
d_call: -
j_call: TRBJ2-3
cdr3_nt: TGTGCCAGCAGCTTAGCCTTAAGGGGGTCCGAGACAGATACGCAGTATTTT
cdr3_aa: CASSLALRGSETDTQYF

clone_size: -
cdr3_length: 12
v_call: TRBV7-6
d_call: -
j_call: TRBJ2-1
cdr3_nt: TGTGCCAGCAGCTTAGCGCACAATGAGCAGTTCTTC
cdr3_aa: CASSLAHNEQFF

clone_size: -
cdr3_length: 14
v_call: TRBV9
d_call: TRBD1
j_call: TRBJ1-5
cdr3_nt: TGTGCCAGCAGTGAGACAGGGTGGCGCCAGCCCCAGCATTTT
cdr3_aa: CASSETGWRQPQHF

clone_size: once
cdr3_length: 16
v_call: TRBV5-4
d_call: TRBD2
j_call: TRBJ2-1
cdr3_nt: TGTGCCAGCAGCTTTTACGGGACTACCGGTTTGAATGAGCAGTTCTTC
cdr3_aa: CASSFYGTTGLNEQFF

clone_size: once
cdr3_length: 12
v_call: TRBV5-6
d_call: -
j_call: TRBJ1-1
cdr3_nt: TGTGCCAGCAGCTTGCGGGAGACTGAAGCTTTCTTT
cdr3_aa: CASSLRETEAFF

clone_size: -
cdr3_length: 13
v_call: TRBV2
d_call: -
j_call: TRBJ2-3
cdr3_nt: TGTGCCGGCGGACCGGGTGGCACAGATACGCAGTATTTT
cdr3_aa: CAGGPGGTDTQYF

clone_size: -
cdr3_length: 15
v_call: TRBV9
d_call: -
j_call: TRBJ1-6
cdr3_nt: TGTGCCAGCAGCGCCTCGGGACACAAGAATTCACCCCTCCACTTT
cdr3_aa: CASSASGHKNSPLHF

clone_size: -
cdr3_length: 14
v_call: TRBV6-2/TRBV6-3
d_call: -
j_call: TRBJ1-5
cdr3_nt: TGTGCCAGCAGTCACCGACAGGACAATCAGCCCCAGCATTTT
cdr3_aa: CASSHRQDNQPQHF

clone_size: -
cdr3_length: 17
v_call: TRBV27
d_call: TRBD1
j_call: TRBJ1-2
cdr3_nt: TGTGCCAGCAGTTTTCAGGGACAGGGGTTGAGTGACTATGGCTACACCTTC
cdr3_aa: CASSFQGQGLSDYGYTF

clone_size: -
cdr3_length: 12
v_call: TRBV7-9
d_call: -
j_call: TRBJ2-4
cdr3_nt: TGTGCCAGCAGCGTCCAGGGGGGCATTCAGTACTTC
cdr3_aa: CASSVQGGIQYF

clone_size: -
cdr3_length: 16
v_call: TRBV5-1
d_call: TRBD2
j_call: TRBJ2-3
cdr3_nt: TGCGCCAGCAGCTTGGCCACCCAGCGGGACACAGATACGCAGTATTTT
cdr3_aa: CASSLATQRDTDTQYF

clone_size: -
cdr3_length: 14
v_call: TRBV5-4
d_call: -
j_call: TRBJ1-6
cdr3_nt: TGTGCCAGCAGCTTGGTGGCTGAGGGCTCACCCCTCCACTTT
cdr3_aa: CASSLVAEGSPLHF

clone_size: -
cdr3_length: 14
v_call: TRBV3-1/TRBV3-2
d_call: -
j_call: TRBJ1-1
cdr3_nt: TGTGCCAGCAGCCCCGGTCAGTACAACACTGAAGCTTTCTTT
cdr3_aa: CASSPGQYNTEAFF

clone_size: -
cdr3_length: 15
v_call: TRBV7-6
d_call: -
j_call: TRBJ1-1
cdr3_nt: TGTGCCAGCAGCTTAGCACCGAACCAGAACACTGAAGCTTTCTTT
cdr3_aa: CASSLAPNQNTEAFF

clone_size: -
cdr3_length: 13
v_call: TRBV19
d_call: TRBD1
j_call: TRBJ1-6
cdr3_nt: TGTGCCAGTAGTGCGGACAGGGATTCACCCCTCCACTTT
cdr3_aa: CASSADRDSPLHF